This entry features one T cell receptor beta chain sequence. The record originates from a study of blood T cell repertoires in COVID-19. Overall study context: The United States, Italy and Spain were the sources of the acute and convalescent COVID-19 samples. From T cells, B-cell-depleted T cells, or PBMCs came the material, which was cDNA or gDNA.

The trim removed 3 bases at V and 7 bases at J, leaving 9 bases unmatched. Germline assignment: CDR1 WNHNN and CDR2 SYGVQD (reference sequence). The CDR3 length is 16 residues. As originally analysed: It was from reference gene primer amplification that nucleated cell counts were estimated. The data were produced by immunoSEQ multiplex PCR, yet TCRdb's version contains in-frame clones alone and is incomplete. The DNA gave D and trimming, while V, J and clone size come from that table. The top ten hold roughly 4.3% of the sample, which has about 440,000 clones, 75% to 90% seen once. Sequencing was carried out using peripheral blood. The sequence was obtained from a woman between 25 and 40 years old with acute or convalescent COVID-19. This sequence joins TRBV10-1 and TRBJ2-2, with TRBD2 identical over 9 bases. The CDR3 nucleotides are TGCGCCAGCAGTGATAGCCAGCGGGGGGCCAGCGGGGAGCTGTTTTTT. Its protein product is CASSDSQRGASGELFF.